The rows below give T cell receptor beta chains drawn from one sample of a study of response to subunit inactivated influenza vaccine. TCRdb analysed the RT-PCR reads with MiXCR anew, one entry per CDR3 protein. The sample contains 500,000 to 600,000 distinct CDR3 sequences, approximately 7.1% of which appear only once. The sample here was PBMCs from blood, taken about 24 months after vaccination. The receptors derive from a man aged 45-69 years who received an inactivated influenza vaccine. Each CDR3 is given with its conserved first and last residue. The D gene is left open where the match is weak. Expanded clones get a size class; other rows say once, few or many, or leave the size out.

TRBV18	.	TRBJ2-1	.	CASSPTTGRGSYNEQFF	TGTGCCAGCTCACCAACGACAGGTAGAGGCTCCTACAATGAGCAGTTCTTC
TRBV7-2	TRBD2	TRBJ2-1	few	CASSLETSGSQEQFF	TGTGCCAGCAGCTTAGAGACTAGCGGGAGTCAGGAGCAGTTCTTC
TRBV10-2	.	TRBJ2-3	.	CASRGADPTDTQYF	TGCGCCAGCAGGGGTGCGGATCCCACAGATACGCAGTATTTT
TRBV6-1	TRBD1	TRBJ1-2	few	CASSRTGGYGYTF	TGTGCCAGCAGTAGGACAGGGGGCTATGGCTACACCTTC
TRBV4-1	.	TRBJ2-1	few	CASSQESSYEQFF	TGCGCCAGCAGCCAAGAAAGCAGCTATGAGCAGTTCTTC
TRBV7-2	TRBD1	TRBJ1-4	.	CASSLAPLVPGQGFNEKLFF	TGTGCCAGCAGCTTAGCCCCACTTGTCCCGGGACAGGGGTTTAATGAAAAACTGTTTTTT
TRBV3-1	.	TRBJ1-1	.	CASSQVGEAFF	TGTGCCAGCAGCCAAGTAGGGGAAGCTTTCTTT
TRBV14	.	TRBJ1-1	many	CASSQGVRNTEAFF	TGTGCCAGCAGCCAAGGAGTCCGGAACACTGAAGCTTTCTTT
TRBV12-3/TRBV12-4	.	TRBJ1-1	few	CASMSGNTEAFF	TGTGCCAGCATGTCAGGGAACACTGAAGCTTTCTTT
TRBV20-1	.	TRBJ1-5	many	CSGKDRNQPQHF	TGCAGTGGTAAGGACAGAAATCAGCCCCAGCATTTT
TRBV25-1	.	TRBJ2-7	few	CASAHTGTYEQYF	TGTGCCAGCGCCCACACCGGAACCTACGAGCAGTACTTC